This is a list of T cell receptor beta chains from one sample in a study of blood T cell repertoires in COVID-19. TCRdb keeps only in-frame clones here, not all; method: immunoSEQ multiplex PCR. The sample lists around 450,000 clones, around 89% occurring once. The sample taken for sequencing was peripheral blood. The receptors derive from a woman aged 25 to 39 with acute or convalescent COVID-19. CDR3s include the opening cysteine and the closing phenylalanine or tryptophan. The D gene is left open where the match is weak. Size is stated for part of the rows, as once, few or many counts, or as a class when the clone is expanded.

J gene: TRBJ2-1
V gene: TRBV11-2
clone size: .
D gene: TRBD2
CDR3 DNA: TGTGCCAGCAGCTCCCGGACTAGCGGGGGGTACAATGAGCAGTTCTTC
CDR3 protein: CASSSRTSGGYNEQFF

J gene: TRBJ2-1
V gene: TRBV28
clone size: .
D gene: .
CDR3 DNA: TGTGCCAGCAGTTTAGTACTAAGGGGAAGGGGCAATGAGCAGTTCTTC
CDR3 protein: CASSLVLRGRGNEQFF

J gene: TRBJ2-1
V gene: TRBV7-3
clone size: few
D gene: TRBD1
CDR3 DNA: TGTGCCAGCAGCCGCCGCCGGGACAGGAGTTTTAATGAGCAGTTCTTC
CDR3 protein: CASSRRRDRSFNEQFF

J gene: TRBJ1-2
V gene: TRBV5-5
clone size: .
D gene: .
CDR3 DNA: TGTGCCAGCAGCTTTGAGGAGGACAACTATGGCTACACCTTC
CDR3 protein: CASSFEEDNYGYTF

J gene: TRBJ2-5
V gene: TRBV7-6
clone size: .
D gene: TRBD2
CDR3 DNA: TGTGCCAGCAGCTACTCCGGGACTAGCGGGGGGGCGGAGACCCAGTACTTC
CDR3 protein: CASSYSGTSGGAETQYF

J gene: TRBJ2-1
V gene: TRBV5-1
clone size: .
D gene: .
CDR3 DNA: TGCGCCAGCAGCTTGGCCCCGGGGATTAACAATGAGCAGTTCTTC
CDR3 protein: CASSLAPGINNEQFF

J gene: TRBJ2-3
V gene: TRBV7-5
clone size: .
D gene: .
CDR3 DNA: TGTGTCAGAAGCGTTCGGCTGACTAGCGGGCCTAGCACAGATACGCAGTATTTT
CDR3 protein: CVRSVRLTSGPSTDTQYF

J gene: TRBJ1-3
V gene: TRBV18
clone size: .
D gene: TRBD1
CDR3 DNA: TGTGCCAGCCGCAAGGGACAGGGCTACAACACCATATATTTT
CDR3 protein: CASRKGQGYNTIYF

J gene: TRBJ2-5
V gene: TRBV4-2
clone size: .
D gene: TRBD2
CDR3 DNA: TGTGCCAGCAGCCAAGACAGACTAGCGGGGGAGGAGGGAGAGACCCAGTACTTC
CDR3 protein: CASSQDRLAGEEGETQYF

J gene: TRBJ2-2
V gene: TRBV11-3
clone size: .
D gene: .
CDR3 DNA: TGTGCCAGCAGCTTAGCGGCCAGGCTTGGCACCGGGGAGCTGTTTTTT
CDR3 protein: CASSLAARLGTGELFF

J gene: TRBJ2-5
V gene: TRBV10-3
clone size: .
D gene: TRBD2
CDR3 DNA: TGTGCCATCAGTGACCGGACTAGCGGGGTGGAGACCCAGTACTTC
CDR3 protein: CAISDRTSGVETQYF

J gene: TRBJ1-2
V gene: TRBV7-2
clone size: .
D gene: .
CDR3 DNA: TGTGCCAGCAGCTGGGGAGGGGTGCGCGGTGGCTACACCTTC
CDR3 protein: CASSWGGVRGGYTF